Presented here are 3 T cell receptor beta chains from one specimen sequenced in a study of vaccination and CD4 T cells after COVID-19. Sequencing of the DNA from cultured CD4+ T cells was carried out with the Oncomine TCR Beta short-read assay. TCRdb ran MiXCR on the PCR reads and lists one entry per CDR3 protein. The table includes 7,000 to 8,500 distinct CDR3 sequences, 45% to 65% detected once. Their antigens remain unidentified. Stated treatment: roughly 10-day PBMC culture with coronavirus spike peptide pools or control peptides (ViraFEST assay). Those CD4+ T cells from the unexposed donor predate the COVID-19 pandemic (2011-2018). Sequences were obtained from CD4+ T cells from blood, cultured in vitro. These receptors were collected from a human donor in good health.

V usage is TRBV28 and J usage is TRBJ1-3; TRBD1 might be the D (5 bases). From germline, CDR1 is MDHEN and CDR2 SYDVKM. The CDR3 consists of 14 residues. V lost 4 bases and J lost 4, with 11 bases in between. Written as DNA, the CDR3 is TGTGCCAGCAGTTCGGGGGGAGCCGGAAACACCATATATTTT. It is translated as CASSSGGAGNTIYF.

The rearrangement links TRBV19 to TRBJ2-1, with TRBD1 matching over 9 bases. The CDR3 length is 15 residues. Germline V gene data show CDR1 as LNHDA and CDR2 as SQIVND (reference sequence). V was pared by 3 bases and J by 4 bases, with 4 bases of the junction left unmatched. The CDR3 nucleotides read TGTGCCAGTAGTATGGGACAGGGTGGGTACAATGAGCAGTTCTTC. Protein: CASSMGQGGYNEQFF.

This clonotype was seen only once. This sequence joins TRBV7-9 and TRBJ2-1, with 13 bases identical to TRBD2. The V segment lost 5 bases and the J segment 2 bases; nucleotides outside the gene matches: 6. The CDR3 loop spans 17 amino acids. The germline V gene encodes CDR1 SEHNR and CDR2 FQNEAQ (reference sequence). The DNA for the CDR3 is TGTGCCAGCAGCCGAGGGACTAGCGGGATAGCCTACAATGAGCAGTTCTTC. The encoded protein is CASSRGTSGIAYNEQFF.